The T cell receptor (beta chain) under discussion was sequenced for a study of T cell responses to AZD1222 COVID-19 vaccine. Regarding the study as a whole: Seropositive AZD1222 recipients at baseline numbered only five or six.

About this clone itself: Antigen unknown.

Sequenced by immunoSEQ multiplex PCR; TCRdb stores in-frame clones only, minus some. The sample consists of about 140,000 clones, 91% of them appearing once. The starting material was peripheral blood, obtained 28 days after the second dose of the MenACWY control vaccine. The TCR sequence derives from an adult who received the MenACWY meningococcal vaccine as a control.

This chain's CDR3 is CASSLSPAHQPQHF. In nucleotides, the CDR3 is TGTGCCAGCAGTTTATCTCCAGCCCATCAGCCCCAGCATTTT. The chain has TRBV28 and TRBJ1-5; D is unclear. Germline lookup yields CDR1 MDHEN and CDR2 SYDVKM. The CDR3 is 14 amino acids. Trimming left V 1 base short and J 5 bases short, with 9 bases between.